A selection of T cell receptor beta chains follows, all from one sample in a study of blood T cell repertoires in COVID-19. Libraries were prepared by immunoSEQ multiplex PCR; TCRdb keeps only in-frame clonotypes and omits some of them. The sample lists 150,000 to 180,000 clones, about 85% occurring once. Sequencing input: peripheral blood. These receptors came from a man between 60 and 70 years old with COVID-19, enrolled during active disease. The CDR3 runs from the conserved cysteine through the conserved F or W. A D gene is named only where the DNA matches it firmly. Clone size is not always given. Where it is, it says once, few, many or a class for expanded clones.

j_call: TRBJ2-7; v_call: TRBV6-5; d_call: TRBD1; clone_size: .; cdr3_nt: TGTGCCAGCAGTCCGACAGGGTTCCCCTACGAGCAGTACTTC; cdr3_aa: CASSPTGFPYEQYF
j_call: TRBJ2-2; v_call: TRBV11-3; d_call: .; clone_size: .; cdr3_nt: TGTGCCAGCAGCCGACAGGCAGGCGGACTCGCGGTTAACACCGGGGAGCTGTTTTTT; cdr3_aa: CASSRQAGGLAVNTGELFF
j_call: TRBJ2-3; v_call: TRBV7-2; d_call: TRBD2; clone_size: .; cdr3_nt: TGTGCCAGCAACAACTTAGTCAGCGGGGGGGCTGGCACAGATACGCAGTATTTT; cdr3_aa: CASNNLVSGGAGTDTQYF
j_call: TRBJ1-1; v_call: TRBV12-3/TRBV12-4; d_call: .; clone_size: .; cdr3_nt: TGTGCCAGCAGACTCGGGGGGGCCACTGAAGCTTTCTTT; cdr3_aa: CASRLGGATEAFF
j_call: TRBJ2-1; v_call: TRBV5-1; d_call: TRBD1; clone_size: .; cdr3_nt: TGCGCCAGCAGCCAAACCGGGACAGGGTCCCACAATGAGCAGTTCTTC; cdr3_aa: CASSQTGTGSHNEQFF
j_call: TRBJ1-2; v_call: TRBV6-4; d_call: .; clone_size: .; cdr3_nt: TGTGCCAGCAGTCCTTTTTATTCAGGGAAGGACTATGGCTACACCTTC; cdr3_aa: CASSPFYSGKDYGYTF
j_call: TRBJ2-5; v_call: TRBV10-2; d_call: .; clone_size: .; cdr3_nt: TGCGCCAGCAGTGATTTGAGGGGGACCGGCGAAGAGACCCAGTACTTC; cdr3_aa: CASSDLRGTGEETQYF
j_call: TRBJ1-2; v_call: TRBV7-2; d_call: .; clone_size: .; cdr3_nt: TGTGCCAGCAGCTCAGACCCCGGGGTTTTTCACTACACCTTC; cdr3_aa: CASSSDPGVFHYTF
j_call: TRBJ1-6; v_call: TRBV18; d_call: .; clone_size: .; cdr3_nt: TGTGCCAGCTCAACAGCTAATTCACCCCTCCACTTT; cdr3_aa: CASSTANSPLHF
j_call: TRBJ1-2; v_call: TRBV6-6; d_call: TRBD1; clone_size: .; cdr3_nt: TGTGCCAGCACTGGAGGACAGGGACTTTACACCTTC; cdr3_aa: CASTGGQGLYTF
j_call: TRBJ1-6; v_call: TRBV7-9; d_call: TRBD1; clone_size: .; cdr3_nt: TGTGCCAGCAGCTTAGAGGGACAGGGGATGTATCCCCTCCACTTT; cdr3_aa: CASSLEGQGMYPLHF
j_call: TRBJ1-3; v_call: TRBV9; d_call: .; clone_size: .; cdr3_nt: TGTGCCAGCAGCCTCAGACCCCGGGAGGCATTCGGAAACACCATATATTTT; cdr3_aa: CASSLRPREAFGNTIYF
j_call: TRBJ1-1; v_call: TRBV19; d_call: .; clone_size: .; cdr3_nt: TGTGCCAGTAGTATATTAGGGGATAGAGCTGAAGCTTTCTTT; cdr3_aa: CASSILGDRAEAFF
j_call: TRBJ2-7; v_call: TRBV6-2/TRBV6-3; d_call: TRBD1; clone_size: .; cdr3_nt: TGTGCCAGCAGTTCCCGGGACAGGGAATACGAGCAGTACTTC; cdr3_aa: CASSSRDREYEQYF
j_call: TRBJ2-1; v_call: TRBV5-1; d_call: .; clone_size: .; cdr3_nt: TGCGCCAGCAGCTTGGTTCAGGGGAGCTCCTACAATGAGCAGTTCTTC; cdr3_aa: CASSLVQGSSYNEQFF
j_call: TRBJ2-1; v_call: TRBV19; d_call: TRBD1; clone_size: once; cdr3_nt: TGTGCCAGTATTGACAGGGGAAAAAACAATGAGCAGTTCTTC; cdr3_aa: CASIDRGKNNEQFF
j_call: TRBJ1-1; v_call: TRBV5-1; d_call: TRBD1; clone_size: few; cdr3_nt: TGCGCCAGCAGGGCTACAGGGGCCGGGGGTGAAGCTTTCTTT; cdr3_aa: CASRATGAGGEAFF
j_call: TRBJ2-7; v_call: TRBV2; d_call: TRBD1; clone_size: .; cdr3_nt: TGTGCCAGCAGTGAAGGGACAGGGTACGAGCAGTACTTC; cdr3_aa: CASSEGTGYEQYF
j_call: TRBJ1-5; v_call: TRBV2; d_call: .; clone_size: .; cdr3_nt: TGTGCCAGTCAACAGGGCTCCCATCAGCCCCAGCATTTT; cdr3_aa: CASQQGSHQPQHF
j_call: TRBJ2-2; v_call: TRBV5-1; d_call: TRBD2; clone_size: once; cdr3_nt: TGCGCCAGCAGCCCCGTAGCGGGAGTGAACACCGGGGAGCTGTTTTTT; cdr3_aa: CASSPVAGVNTGELFF
j_call: TRBJ1-5; v_call: TRBV11-2; d_call: TRBD1; clone_size: .; cdr3_nt: TGTGCCAGCAGCCCAGGACCAGGGGGCCGATATAGCAATCAGCCCCAGCATTTT; cdr3_aa: CASSPGPGGRYSNQPQHF
j_call: TRBJ2-7; v_call: TRBV7-6; d_call: .; clone_size: .; cdr3_nt: TGTGCCAGCAGCTCCCGGTACGAGCAGTACTTC; cdr3_aa: CASSSRYEQYF
j_call: TRBJ2-7; v_call: TRBV6-6; d_call: TRBD1; clone_size: few; cdr3_nt: TGTGCCAGCAGATCCTCAGGGGGCGCGTCTGGCTACGAGCAGTACTTC; cdr3_aa: CASRSSGGASGYEQYF
j_call: TRBJ1-6; v_call: TRBV14; d_call: TRBD1; clone_size: few; cdr3_nt: TGTGCCAGCAACAACAGACAGGGAAGCAATTCACCCCTCCACTTT; cdr3_aa: CASNNRQGSNSPLHF
j_call: TRBJ1-5; v_call: TRBV7-9; d_call: .; clone_size: .; cdr3_nt: TGTGCCAGCAGCCCCGGCGGGGCGAGCAATCAGCCCCAGCATTTT; cdr3_aa: CASSPGGASNQPQHF
j_call: TRBJ1-1; v_call: TRBV6-5; d_call: .; clone_size: .; cdr3_nt: TGTGCCAGCAGTCACCTCGACAGGCTTATCACTGAAGCTTTCTTT; cdr3_aa: CASSHLDRLITEAFF
j_call: TRBJ1-3; v_call: TRBV25-1; d_call: .; clone_size: .; cdr3_nt: TGTGCCAGCAGACCTCCGGGGGAAAACACCATATATTTT; cdr3_aa: CASRPPGENTIYF